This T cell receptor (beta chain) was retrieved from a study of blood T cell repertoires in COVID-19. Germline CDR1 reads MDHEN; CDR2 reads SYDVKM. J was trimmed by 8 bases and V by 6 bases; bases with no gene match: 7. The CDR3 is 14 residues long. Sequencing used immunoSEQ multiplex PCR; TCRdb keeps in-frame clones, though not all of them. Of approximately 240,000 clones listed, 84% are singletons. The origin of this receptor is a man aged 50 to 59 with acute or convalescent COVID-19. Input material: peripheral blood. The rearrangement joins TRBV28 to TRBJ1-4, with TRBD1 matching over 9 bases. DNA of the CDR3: TGTGCCAGCAGCCAGACAGGGGGGGTAGAAAAACTGTTTTTT. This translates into CASSQTGGVEKLFF.